Shown below are 7 T cell receptor beta chains from a single sample sequenced in a study of T cell changes during pregnancy in multiple sclerosis. The assay was immunoSEQ multiplex PCR, and TCRdb's table has in-frame clones only and misses some. This sample has 60,000 to 65,000 clones; about 90% occur once, and the top ten carry roughly 2.2%. The starting material was peripheral blood, obtained in the second trimester of pregnancy. The receptors stem from a female donor in good health, enrolled as a control in a pregnancy study.

The chain recombines TRBV9 with TRBJ1-2; D uncertain. Deletions cut 4 bases from V and 4 bases from J, with 14 bases between. The CDR3 sequence is 14 residues long. Germline V gene lookup returns CDR1 SGDLS and CDR2 YYNGEE. The CDR3 nucleotides are TGTGCCAGCAGCCTTAACATGTTCACCTATGGCTACACCTTC. It codes for CASSLNMFTYGYTF.

The chain combines TRBV27 with TRBJ2-1; TRBD2 might be the D (6 bases). The CDR3 has 13 residues. Germline lookup yields CDR1 MNHEY and CDR2 SMNVEV (reference sequence). V was cut by 4 bases and J by 8 bases, with 12 bases left in between. The CDR3 DNA reads TGTGCCAGCAGTTCGGGGGTTAGAGATGAGCAGTTCTTC. Translated: CASSSGVRDEQFF.

The chain joins TRBV7-8 to TRBJ2-5; 14 positions match TRBD2. Germline CDR1 and CDR2: SGHVS and FQNEAQ. V lost 4 bases to trimming and J lost 0 bases; unmatched junction nucleotides: 7. This CDR3 spans 18 amino acids. CDR3 coding DNA: TGTGCCAGCAGCTGGACTAGCGGGGGGTCACACTACCAAGAGACCCAGTACTTC. Its translation is CASSWTSGGSHYQETQYF.

The chain is built from TRBV6-1 and TRBJ1-2; D is possibly TRBD1 (6 bases). V shed 0 bases and J shed 4 bases, with 15 bases lying between them. There are 16 residues in the CDR3. CDR1 and CDR2 (germline): MNHNS, SASEGT. The CDR3 protein is CASSEARGGQGYGYTF. CDR3 sequence (DNA): TGTGCCAGCAGTGAAGCGCGGGGGGGGCAAGGCTATGGCTACACCTTC.

This chain joins TRBV7-6 and TRBJ2-5; D remains ambiguous. Trimming took 5 bases from V and 9 from J, leaving 19 bases between them. Germline-derived CDR1 and CDR2 are SGHVS and FNYEAQ. This CDR3 is built from 14 residues. CDR3 in amino acids: CASSLGSLFVAQYF. The DNA of the CDR3 is TGTGCCAGCAGCCTCGGGTCTCTATTTGTGGCCCAGTACTTC. The full variable domain, rest sourced from reference TRBV7-6 and TRBJ2-5, is GAGVSQSPRYKVTKRGQDVALRCDPISGHVSLYWYRQALGQGPEFLTYFNYEAQQDKSGLPNDRFSAERPEGSISTLTIQRTEQRDSAMYRCASSLGSLFVAQYFGPGTRLLVL.

This chain links TRBV6-1 with TRBJ1-3; weak D call: TRBD1 (5 bases). This CDR3 has 14 residues. The V end was cut by 1 base, the J end by 4 bases, with 8 bases between. Looked up from germline, CDR1 is MNHNS and CDR2 is SASEGT. The CDR3 sequence is CASSEGWGGNTIYF. CDR3 bases: TGTGCCAGCAGTGAAGGCTGGGGCGGAAACACCATATATTTT.

The chain couples TRBV30 to TRBJ1-1, with unresolved D. Trimming took 4 bases from V and 11 from J, leaving 20 bases between them. Germline values: CDR1 GTSNPN, CDR2 SVGIG (reference sequence). There are 13 residues in the CDR3. CDR3 DNA sequence: TGTGCCTGGAAACCGCCCCTAAAAGAGGCGGCTTTCTTT. Its protein product is CAWKPPLKEAAFF.